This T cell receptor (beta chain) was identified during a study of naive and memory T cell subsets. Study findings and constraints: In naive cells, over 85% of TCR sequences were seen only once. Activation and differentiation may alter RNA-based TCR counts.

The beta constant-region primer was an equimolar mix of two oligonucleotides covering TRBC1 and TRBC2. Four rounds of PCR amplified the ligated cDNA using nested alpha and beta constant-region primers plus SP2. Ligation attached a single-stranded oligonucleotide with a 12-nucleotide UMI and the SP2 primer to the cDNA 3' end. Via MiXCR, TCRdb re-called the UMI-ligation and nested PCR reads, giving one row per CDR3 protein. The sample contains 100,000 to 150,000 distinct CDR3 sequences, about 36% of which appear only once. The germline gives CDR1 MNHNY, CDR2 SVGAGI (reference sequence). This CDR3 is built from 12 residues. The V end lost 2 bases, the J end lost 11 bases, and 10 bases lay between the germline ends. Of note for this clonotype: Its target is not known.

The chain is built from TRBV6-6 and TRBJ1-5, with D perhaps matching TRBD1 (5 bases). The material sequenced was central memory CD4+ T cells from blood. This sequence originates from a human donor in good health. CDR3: CASSYRGTSQHF. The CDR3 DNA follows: TGTGCCAGCAGTTACCGGGGGACGTCCCAGCATTTT.